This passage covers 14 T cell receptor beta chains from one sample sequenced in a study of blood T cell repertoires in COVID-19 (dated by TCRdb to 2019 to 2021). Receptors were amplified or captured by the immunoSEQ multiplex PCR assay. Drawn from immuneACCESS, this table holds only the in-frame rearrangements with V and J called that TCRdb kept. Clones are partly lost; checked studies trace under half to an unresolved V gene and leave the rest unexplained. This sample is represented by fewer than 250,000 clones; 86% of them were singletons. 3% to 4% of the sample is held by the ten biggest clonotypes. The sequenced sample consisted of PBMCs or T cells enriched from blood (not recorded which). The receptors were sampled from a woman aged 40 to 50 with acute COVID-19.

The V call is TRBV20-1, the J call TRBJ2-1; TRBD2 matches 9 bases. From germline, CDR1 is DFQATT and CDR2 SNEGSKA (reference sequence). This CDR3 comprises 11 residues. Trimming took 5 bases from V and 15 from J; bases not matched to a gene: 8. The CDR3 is CSARREGLVFF. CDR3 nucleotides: TGCAGTGCTCGGCGGGAGGGCTTGGTGTTCTTC.

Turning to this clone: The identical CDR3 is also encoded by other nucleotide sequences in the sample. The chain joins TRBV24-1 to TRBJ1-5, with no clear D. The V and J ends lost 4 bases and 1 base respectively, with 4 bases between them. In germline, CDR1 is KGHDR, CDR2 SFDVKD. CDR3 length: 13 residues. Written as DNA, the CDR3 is TGTGCCACCAGTGACCTGAGCAATCAGCCCCAGCATTTT. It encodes CATSDLSNQPQHF.

CDR3 DNA sequence: TGTGCCAGCAGCCAAGTGGCAGGGGGCAGTGAAGCTTTCTTT. It yields the protein CASSQVAGGSEAFF. The chain has TRBV3-1 (or the pseudogene TRBV3-2) and TRBJ1-1; the match to TRBD1 covers 8 bases. The CDR3 totals 14 residues. From germline, CDR1 is LGHDT and CDR2 YNNKEL (reference sequence). V lost 1 base, J lost 7 bases, and 5 bases stayed unmatched.

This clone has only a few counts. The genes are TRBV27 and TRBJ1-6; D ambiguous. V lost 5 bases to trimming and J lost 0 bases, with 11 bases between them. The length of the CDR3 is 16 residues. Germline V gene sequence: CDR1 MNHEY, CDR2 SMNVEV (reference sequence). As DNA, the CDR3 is TGTGCCAGCAGTACCCGAGGTTCCTCCTATAATTCACCCCTCCACTTT. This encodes CASSTRGSSYNSPLHF.

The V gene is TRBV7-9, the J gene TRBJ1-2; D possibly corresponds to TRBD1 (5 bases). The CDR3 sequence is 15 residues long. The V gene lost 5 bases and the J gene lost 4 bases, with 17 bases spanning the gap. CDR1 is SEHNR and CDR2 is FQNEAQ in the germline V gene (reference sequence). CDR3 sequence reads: CASSPFQGPSYGYTF. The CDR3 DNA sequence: TGTGCCAGCAGCCCTTTCCAGGGTCCTAGCTATGGCTACACCTTC.

CDR3 sequence: CATSKRISYEQYF. The CDR3 nucleotides read TGTGCCACCTCTAAGCGGATCTCCTACGAGCAGTACTTC. The chain carries TRBV15 and TRBJ2-7; perhaps TRBD2 as D (5 bases). The V end was cut by 8 bases, the J end by 0 bases, with 11 bases between. Germline assignment: CDR1 LNHNV and CDR2 YYDKDF (reference sequence). This CDR3 has 13 amino acids.

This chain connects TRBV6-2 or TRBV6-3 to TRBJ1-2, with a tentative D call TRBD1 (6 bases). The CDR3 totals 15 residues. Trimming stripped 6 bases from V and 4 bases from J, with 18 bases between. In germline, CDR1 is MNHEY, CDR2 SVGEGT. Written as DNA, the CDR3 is TGTGCCAGCAGCTCTCACTCCACAGGGTTCTATGGCTACACCTTC. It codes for CASSSHSTGFYGYTF.

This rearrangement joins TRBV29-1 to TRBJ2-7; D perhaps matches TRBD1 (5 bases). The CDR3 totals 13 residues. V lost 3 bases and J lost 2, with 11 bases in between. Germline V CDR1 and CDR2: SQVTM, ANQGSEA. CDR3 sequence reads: CSVDRQGTYEQYF. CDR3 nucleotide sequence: TGCAGCGTTGATAGGCAGGGAACCTACGAGCAGTACTTC.

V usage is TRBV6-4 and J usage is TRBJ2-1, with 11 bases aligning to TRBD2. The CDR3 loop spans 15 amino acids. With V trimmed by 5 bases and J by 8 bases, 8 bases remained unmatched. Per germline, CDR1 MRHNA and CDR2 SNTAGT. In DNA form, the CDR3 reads TGTGCCAGCAGTACCGGGACTAGCGGTCTTGATGAGCAGTTCTTC. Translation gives CASSTGTSGLDEQFF.

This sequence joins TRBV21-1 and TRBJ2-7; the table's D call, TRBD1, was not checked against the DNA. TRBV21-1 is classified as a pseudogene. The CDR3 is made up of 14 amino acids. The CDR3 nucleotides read TGTGCCAGCAGCAAAGCGCAGGCGTCCTACGAGCAGTACTTC. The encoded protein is CASSKAQASYEQYF.

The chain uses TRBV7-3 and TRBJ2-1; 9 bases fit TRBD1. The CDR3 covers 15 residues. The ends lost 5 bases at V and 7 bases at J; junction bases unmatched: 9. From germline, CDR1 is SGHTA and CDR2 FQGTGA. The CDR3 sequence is CASSTGGTGKNEQFF. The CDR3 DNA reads TGTGCCAGCAGCACCGGAGGGACAGGGAAGAATGAGCAGTTCTTC.

The CDR3 bases are TGTGCCAGCAGTTCCCCCGGGACTAGCCAGGAGACCCAGTACTTC. Protein product: CASSSPGTSQETQYF. This sequence joins TRBV6-5 and TRBJ2-5, with TRBD2 matching 9 bases. The CDR3 has 15 residues. CDR1 is MNHEY, CDR2 SVGAGI, per germline. V was clipped by 4 bases and J by 5 bases; unmatched bases: 8.

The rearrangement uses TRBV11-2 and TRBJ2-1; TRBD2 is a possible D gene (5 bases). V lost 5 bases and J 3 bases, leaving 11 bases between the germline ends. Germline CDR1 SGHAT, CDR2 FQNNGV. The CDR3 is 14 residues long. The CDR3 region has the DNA TGTGCCAGCAGCCCCTCACTAGACTACAATGAGCAGTTCTTC. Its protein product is CASSPSLDYNEQFF.

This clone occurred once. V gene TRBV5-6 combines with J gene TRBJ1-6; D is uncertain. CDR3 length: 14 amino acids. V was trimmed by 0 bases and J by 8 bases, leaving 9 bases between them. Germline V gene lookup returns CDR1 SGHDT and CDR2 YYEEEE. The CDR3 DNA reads TGTGCCAGCAGCTTGGGGCAGGCGTATTCACCCCTCCACTTT. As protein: CASSLGQAYSPLHF.